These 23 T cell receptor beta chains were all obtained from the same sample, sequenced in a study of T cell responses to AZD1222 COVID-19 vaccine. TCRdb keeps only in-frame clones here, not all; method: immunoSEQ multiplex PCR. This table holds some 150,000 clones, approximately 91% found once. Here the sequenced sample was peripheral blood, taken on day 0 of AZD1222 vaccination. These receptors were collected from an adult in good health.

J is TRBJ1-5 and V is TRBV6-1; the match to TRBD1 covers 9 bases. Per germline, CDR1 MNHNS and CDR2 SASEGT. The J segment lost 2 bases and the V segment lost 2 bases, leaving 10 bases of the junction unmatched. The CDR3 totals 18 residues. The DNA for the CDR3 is TGTGCCAGCAGTGAAAAACAGGGGGCGAGTATGGGCAATCAGCCCCAGCATTTT. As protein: CASSEKQGASMGNQPQHF.

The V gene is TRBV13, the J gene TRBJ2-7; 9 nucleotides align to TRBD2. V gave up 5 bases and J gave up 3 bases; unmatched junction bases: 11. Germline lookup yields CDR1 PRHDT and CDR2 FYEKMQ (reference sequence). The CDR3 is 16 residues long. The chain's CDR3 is CASSPDAGGGVYEQYF. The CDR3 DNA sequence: TGTGCCAGCAGCCCCGACGCGGGCGGGGGGGTCTACGAGCAGTACTTC.

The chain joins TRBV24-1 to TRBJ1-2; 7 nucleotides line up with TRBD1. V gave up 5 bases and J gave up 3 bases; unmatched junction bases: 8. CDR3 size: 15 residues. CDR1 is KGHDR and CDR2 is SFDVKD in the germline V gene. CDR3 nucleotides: TGTGCCACCAGTGGGGAAGCCGGGACAGACTATGGCTACACCTTC. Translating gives CATSGEAGTDYGYTF.

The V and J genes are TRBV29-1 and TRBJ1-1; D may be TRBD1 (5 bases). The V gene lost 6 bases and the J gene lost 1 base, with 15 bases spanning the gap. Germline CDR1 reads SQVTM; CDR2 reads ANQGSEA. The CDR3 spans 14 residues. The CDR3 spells CSVLRGAGNTEAFF. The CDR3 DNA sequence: TGCAGCGTCCTGCGAGGGGCAGGGAACACTGAAGCTTTCTTT.

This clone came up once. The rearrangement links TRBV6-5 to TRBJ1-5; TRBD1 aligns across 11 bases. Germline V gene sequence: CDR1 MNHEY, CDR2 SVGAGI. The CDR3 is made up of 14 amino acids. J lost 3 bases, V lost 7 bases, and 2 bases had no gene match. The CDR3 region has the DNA TGTGCCAGCAAGGACAGGGGGCTCAATCAGCCCCAGCATTTT. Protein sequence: CASKDRGLNQPQHF.

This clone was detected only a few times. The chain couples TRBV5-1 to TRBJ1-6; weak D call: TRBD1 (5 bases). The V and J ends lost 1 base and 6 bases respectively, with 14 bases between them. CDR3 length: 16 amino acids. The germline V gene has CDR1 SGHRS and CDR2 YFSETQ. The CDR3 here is CASSLRRVGTNSPLHF. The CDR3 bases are TGCGCCAGCAGCTTGCGCAGGGTTGGCACTAATTCACCCCTCCACTTT.

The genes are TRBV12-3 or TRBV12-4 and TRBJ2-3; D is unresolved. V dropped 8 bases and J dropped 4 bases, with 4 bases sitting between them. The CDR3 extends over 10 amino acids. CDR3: CASLADTQYF. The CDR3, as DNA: TGTGCCAGCTTGGCAGATACGCAGTATTTT.

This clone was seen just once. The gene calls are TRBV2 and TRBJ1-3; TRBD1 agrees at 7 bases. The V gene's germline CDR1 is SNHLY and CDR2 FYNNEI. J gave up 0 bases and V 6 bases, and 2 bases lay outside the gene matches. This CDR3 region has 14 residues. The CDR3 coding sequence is TGTGCCAGCAGAAGACAGGGCTCTGGAAACACCATATATTTT. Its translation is CASRRQGSGNTIYF.

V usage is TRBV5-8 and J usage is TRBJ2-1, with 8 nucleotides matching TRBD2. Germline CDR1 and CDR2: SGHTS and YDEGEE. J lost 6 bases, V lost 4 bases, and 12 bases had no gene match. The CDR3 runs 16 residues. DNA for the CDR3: TGTGCCAGCAGCCCCCTGATGGTCAGCGGGAGCAATGAGCAGTTCTTC. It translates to CASSPLMVSGSNEQFF.

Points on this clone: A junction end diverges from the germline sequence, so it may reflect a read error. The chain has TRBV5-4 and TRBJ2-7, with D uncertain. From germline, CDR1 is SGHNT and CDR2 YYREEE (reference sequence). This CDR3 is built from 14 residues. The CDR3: CASTLVAGSYEQYF. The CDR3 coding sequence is TGTGCCAGCACCTTGGTGGCAGGTTCCTACGAGCAGTACTTC. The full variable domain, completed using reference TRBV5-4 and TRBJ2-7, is ETGVTQSPTHLIKTRGQQVTLRCSSQSGHNTVSWYQQALGQGPQFIFQYYREEENGRGNFPPRFSGLQFPNYSSELNVNALELDDSALYLCASTLVAGSYEQYFGPGTRLTVT.

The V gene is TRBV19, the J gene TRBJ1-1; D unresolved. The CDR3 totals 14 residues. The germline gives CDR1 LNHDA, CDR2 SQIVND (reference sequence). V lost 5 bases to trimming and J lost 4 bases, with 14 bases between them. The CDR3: CASSPFTVATEAFF. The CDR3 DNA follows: TGTGCCAGTAGTCCCTTCACGGTGGCCACTGAAGCTTTCTTT.

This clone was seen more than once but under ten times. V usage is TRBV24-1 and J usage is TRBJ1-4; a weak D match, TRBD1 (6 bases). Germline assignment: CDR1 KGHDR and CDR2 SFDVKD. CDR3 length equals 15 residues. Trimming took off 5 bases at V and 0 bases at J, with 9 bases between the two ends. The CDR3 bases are TGTGCCACCAGTGCCCAGGGGACAACTAATGAAAAACTGTTTTTT. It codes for CATSAQGTTNEKLFF.

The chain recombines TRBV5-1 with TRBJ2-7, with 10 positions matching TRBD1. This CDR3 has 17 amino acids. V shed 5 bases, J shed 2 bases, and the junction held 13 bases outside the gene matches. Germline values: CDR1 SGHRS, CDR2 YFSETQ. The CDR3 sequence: CASRSGQGVGKTYEQYF. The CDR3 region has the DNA TGCGCCAGCAGGAGCGGACAGGGGGTAGGGAAAACCTACGAGCAGTACTTC. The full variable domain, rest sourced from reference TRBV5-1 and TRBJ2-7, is KAGVTQTPRYLIKTRGQQVTLSCSPISGHRSVSWYQQTPGQGLQFLFEYFSETQRNKGNFPGRFSGRQFSNSRSEMNVSTLELGDSALYLCASRSGQGVGKTYEQYFGPGTRLTVT.

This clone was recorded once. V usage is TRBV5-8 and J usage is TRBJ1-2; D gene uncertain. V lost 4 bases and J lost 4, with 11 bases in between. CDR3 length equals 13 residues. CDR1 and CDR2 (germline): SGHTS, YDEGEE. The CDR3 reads CASSRRAFYGYTF. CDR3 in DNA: TGTGCCAGCAGCCGGAGGGCTTTCTATGGCTACACCTTC.

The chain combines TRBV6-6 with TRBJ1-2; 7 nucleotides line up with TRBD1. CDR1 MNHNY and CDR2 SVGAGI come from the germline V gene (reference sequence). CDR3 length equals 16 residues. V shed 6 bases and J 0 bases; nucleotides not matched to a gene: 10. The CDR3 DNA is TGTGCCAGCAGCTCCCGGACAGGCGGGGCTAACTATGGCTACACCTTC. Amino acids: CASSSRTGGANYGYTF.

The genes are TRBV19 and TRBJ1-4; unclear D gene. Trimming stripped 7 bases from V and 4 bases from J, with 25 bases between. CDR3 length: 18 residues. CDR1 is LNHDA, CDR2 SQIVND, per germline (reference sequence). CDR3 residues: CASTSPRPGGWGNEKLFF. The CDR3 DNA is TGTGCCAGTACCTCCCCTCGGCCTGGAGGGTGGGGTAATGAAAAACTGTTTTTT.

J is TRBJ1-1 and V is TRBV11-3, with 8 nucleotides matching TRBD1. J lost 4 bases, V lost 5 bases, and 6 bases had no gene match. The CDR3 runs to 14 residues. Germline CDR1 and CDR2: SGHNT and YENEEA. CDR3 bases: TGTGCCAGCAGCCCGGACAGGGTGGGCACTGAAGCTTTCTTT. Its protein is CASSPDRVGTEAFF. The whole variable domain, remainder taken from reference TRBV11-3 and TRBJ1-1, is EAGVVQSPRYKIIEKKQPVAFWCNPISGHNTLYWYLQNLGQGPELLIRYENEEAVDDSQLPKDRFSAERLKGVDSTLKIQPAELGDSAVYLCASSPDRVGTEAFFGQGTRLTVV.

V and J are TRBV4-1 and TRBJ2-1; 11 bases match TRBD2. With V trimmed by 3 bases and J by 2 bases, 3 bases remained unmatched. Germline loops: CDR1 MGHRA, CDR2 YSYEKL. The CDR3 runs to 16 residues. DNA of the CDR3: TGCGCCAGCAGCCAGTTAGCGGGGGGGCCCTACAATGAGCAGTTCTTC. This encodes CASSQLAGGPYNEQFF.

The CDR3 coding sequence is TGTGCCAGCAGTTACCCTTCGGGCAGGGGCACTGAAGCTTTCTTT. Protein product: CASSYPSGRGTEAFF. The chain uses TRBV6-6 and TRBJ1-1; a possible D gene is TRBD1 (6 bases). The CDR3 is 15 residues long. Trimming left V 2 bases short and J 4 bases short, with 14 bases between. Germline V lookup: CDR1 MNHNY, CDR2 SVGAGI (reference sequence).

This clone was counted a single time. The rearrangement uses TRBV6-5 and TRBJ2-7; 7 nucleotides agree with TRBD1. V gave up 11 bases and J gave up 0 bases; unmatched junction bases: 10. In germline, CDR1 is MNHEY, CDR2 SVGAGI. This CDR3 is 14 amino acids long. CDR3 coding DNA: TGTGCCTCAAGGAAAGACAGGGTCTCCTACGAGCAGTACTTC. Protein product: CASRKDRVSYEQYF.

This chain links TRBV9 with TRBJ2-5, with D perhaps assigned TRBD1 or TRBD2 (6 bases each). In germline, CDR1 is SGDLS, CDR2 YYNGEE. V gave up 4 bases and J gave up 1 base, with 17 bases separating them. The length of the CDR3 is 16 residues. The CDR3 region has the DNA TGTGCCAGCAGCCCAGGGGACTGGACCTTCCAAGAGACCCAGTACTTC. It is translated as CASSPGDWTFQETQYF. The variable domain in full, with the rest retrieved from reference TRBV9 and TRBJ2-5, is DSGVTQTPKHLITATGQRVTLRCSPRSGDLSVYWYQQSLDQGLQFLIQYYNGEERAKGNILERFSAQQFPDLHSELNLSSLELGDSALYFCASSPGDWTFQETQYFGPGTRLLVL.

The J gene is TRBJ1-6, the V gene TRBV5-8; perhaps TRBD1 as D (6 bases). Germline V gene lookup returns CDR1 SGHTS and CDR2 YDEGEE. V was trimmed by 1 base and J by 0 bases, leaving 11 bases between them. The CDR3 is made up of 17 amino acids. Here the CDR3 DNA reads TGTGCCAGCAGCTTGTATGACAGGAGCTCCTATAATTCACCCCTCCACTTT. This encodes CASSLYDRSSYNSPLHF.

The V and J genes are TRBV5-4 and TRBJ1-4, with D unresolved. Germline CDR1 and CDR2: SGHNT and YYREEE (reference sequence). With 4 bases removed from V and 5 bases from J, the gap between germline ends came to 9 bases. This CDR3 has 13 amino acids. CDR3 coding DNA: TGTGCCAGCAGCCTCGGACCGAATGAAAAACTGTTTTTT. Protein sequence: CASSLGPNEKLFF.